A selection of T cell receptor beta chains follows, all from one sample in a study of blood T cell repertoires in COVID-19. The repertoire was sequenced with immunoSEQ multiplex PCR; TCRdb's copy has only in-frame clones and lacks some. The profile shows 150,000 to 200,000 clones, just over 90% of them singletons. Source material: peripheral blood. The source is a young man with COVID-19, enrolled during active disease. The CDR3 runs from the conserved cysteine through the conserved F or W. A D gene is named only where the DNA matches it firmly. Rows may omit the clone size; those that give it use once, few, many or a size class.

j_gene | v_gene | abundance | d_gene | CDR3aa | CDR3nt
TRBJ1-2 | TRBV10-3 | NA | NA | CAISDWGRDGYTF | TGTGCCATCAGTGACTGGGGGCGGGATGGCTACACCTTC
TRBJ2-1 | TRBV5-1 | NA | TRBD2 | CASSLTSGEYNEQFF | TGCGCCAGCAGCTTGACTAGCGGCGAGTACAATGAGCAGTTCTTC
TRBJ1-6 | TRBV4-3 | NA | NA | CASSQTPRSREVRSPLHF | TGCGCCAGCAGCCAAACCCCCCGAAGCCGGGAGGTGCGGTCACCCCTCCACTTT
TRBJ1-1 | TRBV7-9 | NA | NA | CASSFRGSDTEAFF | TGTGCCAGCAGCTTCCGTGGTAGCGACACTGAAGCTTTCTTT
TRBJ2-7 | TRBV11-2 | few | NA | CASSLSGPSSYEQYF | TGTGCCAGCAGCTTATCAGGTCCGAGCTCCTACGAGCAGTACTTC
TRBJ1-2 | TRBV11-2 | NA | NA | CASSPFGGTTNYGYTF | TGTGCCAGCAGCCCCTTCGGGGGGACCACTAACTATGGCTACACCTTC
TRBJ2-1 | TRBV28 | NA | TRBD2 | CASSLISGRFYNEQFF | TGTGCCAGCAGTCTGATTAGCGGGAGGTTTTACAATGAGCAGTTCTTC
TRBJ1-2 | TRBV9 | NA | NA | CASSVATNYGYTF | TGTGCCAGCAGCGTAGCTACTAACTATGGCTACACCTTC
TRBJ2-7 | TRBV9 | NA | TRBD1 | CASSLGTGSYEQYF | TGTGCCAGCAGCCTAGGGACAGGTAGCTACGAGCAGTACTTC
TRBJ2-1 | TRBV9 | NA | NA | CASSSGQKGQFF | TGTGCCAGCAGCTCAGGACAGAAAGGGCAGTTCTTC
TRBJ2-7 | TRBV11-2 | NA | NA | CASSSHYEQYF | TGTGCCAGCAGCTCCCACTACGAGCAGTACTTC
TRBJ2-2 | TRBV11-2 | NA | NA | CASSPWALNTGELFF | TGTGCCAGCAGCCCCTGGGCTCTGAACACCGGGGAGCTGTTTTTT
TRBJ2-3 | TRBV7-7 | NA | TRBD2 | CASSLLPGGLPDTQYF | TGTGCCAGCAGCTTACTACCGGGAGGGCTCCCAGATACGCAGTATTTT
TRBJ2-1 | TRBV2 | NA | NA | CASGWRAPRRANEQFF | TGTGCCAGCGGCTGGAGAGCCCCCCGGAGGGCCAATGAGCAGTTCTTC
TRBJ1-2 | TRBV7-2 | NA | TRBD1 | CASSPTGDRASYGYTF | TGTGCCAGCAGCCCCACGGGGGACAGGGCTTCCTATGGCTACACCTTC
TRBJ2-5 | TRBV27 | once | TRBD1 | CASSSRDRVSETQYF | TGTGCCAGCAGTTCCCGGGACAGGGTTAGTGAGACCCAGTACTTC
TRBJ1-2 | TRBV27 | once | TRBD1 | CASSLDRTNYGYTF | TGTGCCAGCAGTTTGGACAGGACTAACTATGGCTACACCTTC
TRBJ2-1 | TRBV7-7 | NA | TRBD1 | CASSSFDRASNEQFF | TGTGCCAGCAGCTCCTTTGACAGGGCCTCCAATGAGCAGTTCTTC
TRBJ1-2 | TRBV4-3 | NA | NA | CASSQDRGGSPSNYGYTF | TGCGCCAGCAGCCAAGATCGGGGAGGCAGCCCCTCTAACTATGGCTACACCTTC
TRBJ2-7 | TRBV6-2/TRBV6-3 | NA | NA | CASSRNRDFGAYEQYF | TGTGCCAGCAGTCGGAACAGGGATTTTGGGGCCTACGAGCAGTACTTC
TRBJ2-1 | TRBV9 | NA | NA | CASSLNPSPGVYNEQFF | TGTGCCAGCAGCCTTAACCCCTCCCCGGGAGTATACAATGAGCAGTTCTTC
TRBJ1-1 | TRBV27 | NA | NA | CASQRVSNTEAFF | TGTGCCAGCCAGAGGGTCTCGAACACTGAAGCTTTCTTT
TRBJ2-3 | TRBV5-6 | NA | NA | CASSLGLSTDTQYF | TGTGCCAGCAGCTTGGGACTTTCCACAGATACGCAGTATTTT
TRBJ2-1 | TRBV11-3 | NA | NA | CASSQRTVNNEQFF | TGTGCCAGCAGCCAACGGACAGTAAACAATGAGCAGTTCTTC
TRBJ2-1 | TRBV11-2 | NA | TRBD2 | CASSLSGRAGEQFF | TGTGCCAGCAGCTTAAGCGGGAGGGCAGGTGAGCAGTTCTTC
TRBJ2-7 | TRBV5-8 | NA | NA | CASRFFGQADEQYF | TGTGCCAGCAGATTTTTCGGACAAGCAGACGAGCAGTACTTC
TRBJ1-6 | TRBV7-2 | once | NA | CASRARAQTSPLHF | TGTGCCAGCAGGGCCAGGGCCCAAACTTCACCCCTCCACTTT
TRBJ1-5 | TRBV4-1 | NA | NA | CASSQESGYSNQPQHF | TGCGCCAGCAGCCAAGAATCAGGGTACAGCAATCAGCCCCAGCATTTT
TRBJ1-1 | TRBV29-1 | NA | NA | CSVGGTLNTEAFF | TGCAGCGTTGGGGGGACATTGAACACTGAAGCTTTCTTT
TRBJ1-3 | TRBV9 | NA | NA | CASSVGGGRNTIYF | TGTGCCAGCAGCGTAGGGGGGGGCAGAAACACCATATATTTT
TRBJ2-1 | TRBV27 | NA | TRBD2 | CASSFGLAGAYEQFF | TGTGCCAGCAGTTTTGGGCTAGCGGGAGCCTATGAGCAGTTCTTC
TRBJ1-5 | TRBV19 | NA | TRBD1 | CASSTDRVQPQHF | TGTGCCAGTAGTACGGACAGGGTTCAGCCCCAGCATTTT
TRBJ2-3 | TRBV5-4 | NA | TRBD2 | CASSSASGRSTDTQYF | TGTGCCAGCAGCTCCGCTAGCGGCAGAAGCACAGATACGCAGTATTTT
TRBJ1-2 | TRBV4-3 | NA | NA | CASSQNPRGGISYTF | TGCGCCAGCAGCCAAAACCCGAGGGGGGGGATAAGCTACACCTTC
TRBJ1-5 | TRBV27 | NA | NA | CASSLFTRQPQHF | TGTGCCAGCAGTTTATTTACACGACAGCCCCAGCATTTT
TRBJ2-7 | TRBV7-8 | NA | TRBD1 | CASSIPPYRGRPYEQYF | TGTGCCAGCAGCATTCCCCCCTACAGGGGTCGGCCCTACGAGCAGTACTTC
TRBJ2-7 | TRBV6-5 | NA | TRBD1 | CASRAYRGSSYEQYF | TGTGCCAGCAGGGCATACAGGGGGAGCTCCTACGAGCAGTACTTC
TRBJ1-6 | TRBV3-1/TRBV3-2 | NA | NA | CASSQVLSGGLNSPLHF | TGTGCCAGCAGCCAAGTCCTCTCGGGGGGCCTGAATTCACCCCTCCACTTT
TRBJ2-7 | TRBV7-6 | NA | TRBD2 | CASRAGGTGTYEQYF | TGTGCCAGCAGGGCGGGGGGGACCGGTACCTACGAGCAGTACTTC
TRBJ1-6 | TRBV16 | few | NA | CASSQVNSLNNSPLHF | TGTGCCAGCAGCCAAGTGAATTCCCTAAATAATTCACCCCTCCACTTT
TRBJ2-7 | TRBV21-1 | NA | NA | CASSQGDRGPYEQYF | TGTGCCAGCAGCCAGGGGGACAGGGGACCCTACGAGCAGTACTTC
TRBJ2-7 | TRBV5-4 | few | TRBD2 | CASAFAGGSYEQYF | TGTGCCAGCGCATTTGCGGGAGGTTCCTACGAGCAGTACTTC
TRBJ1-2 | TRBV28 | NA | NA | CASSRGRGPNYGYTF | TGTGCCAGCAGTCGGGGGCGGGGGCCCAACTATGGCTACACCTTC
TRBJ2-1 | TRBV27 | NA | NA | CASSFGVSYNEQFF | TGTGCCAGCAGTTTCGGGGTCTCCTACAATGAGCAGTTCTTC
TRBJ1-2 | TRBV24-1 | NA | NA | CATRDPTGTGYTF | TGTGCCACCAGGGATCCGACAGGAACTGGCTACACCTTC
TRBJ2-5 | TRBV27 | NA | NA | CASATGRGQETQYF | TGTGCCAGCGCCACGGGGCGGGGCCAAGAGACCCAGTACTTC
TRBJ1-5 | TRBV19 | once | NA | CASSIDYPSGTRKAQHF | TGTGCCAGTAGTATAGATTATCCGTCGGGGACAAGAAAAGCCCAGCATTTT
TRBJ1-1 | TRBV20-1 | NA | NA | CSPHDGGAAFF | TGCAGCCCCCACGACGGAGGTGCAGCTTTCTTT
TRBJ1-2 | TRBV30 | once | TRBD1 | CAWSSNRGHYTF | TGTGCCTGGAGCTCCAACAGGGGTCACTACACCTTC
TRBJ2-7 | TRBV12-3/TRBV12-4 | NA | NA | CASSLAREQYF | TGTGCCAGCAGTTTAGCGCGCGAGCAGTACTTC
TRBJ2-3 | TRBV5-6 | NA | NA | CASSRGTATQRDTQYF | TGTGCCAGCAGCCGGGGGACGGCGACTCAACGAGATACGCAGTATTTT
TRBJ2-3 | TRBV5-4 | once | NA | CASSLAGRESTDTQYF | TGTGCCAGCAGCTTGGCCGGTCGGGAGAGCACAGATACGCAGTATTTT
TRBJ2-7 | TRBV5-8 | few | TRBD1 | CASSFYHGTGGHEQYF | TGTGCCAGCAGCTTTTACCATGGGACAGGGGGCCACGAGCAGTACTTC
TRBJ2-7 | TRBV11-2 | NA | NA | CASSLGGGAYEQYF | TGTGCCAGCAGCCTAGGAGGGGGGGCTTACGAGCAGTACTTC
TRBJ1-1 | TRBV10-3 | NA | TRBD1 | CAISTTGGGTEAFF | TGTGCCATCAGCACGACAGGGGGGGGCACTGAAGCTTTCTTT
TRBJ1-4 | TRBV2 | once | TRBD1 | CASSGLRDSLEKLLF | TGTGCCAGCAGTGGGCTCCGGGACAGTTTAGAAAAACTGCTTTTT
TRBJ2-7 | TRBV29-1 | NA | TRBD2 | CSAGTSGYEQYF | TGCAGCGCGGGGACTAGCGGGTACGAGCAGTACTTC
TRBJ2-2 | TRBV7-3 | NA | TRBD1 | CASSLISGTGVAGELFF | TGTGCCAGCAGCTTAATATCTGGGACAGGGGTCGCCGGGGAGCTGTTTTTT
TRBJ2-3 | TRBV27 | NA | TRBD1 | CASSLDRGLSTQYF | TGTGCCAGCAGTCTGGACAGGGGGCTTTCAACGCAGTATTTT
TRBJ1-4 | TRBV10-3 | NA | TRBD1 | CAISDRGLEKLLF | TGTGCCATCAGTGACAGGGGGCTTGAAAAACTGCTTTTT